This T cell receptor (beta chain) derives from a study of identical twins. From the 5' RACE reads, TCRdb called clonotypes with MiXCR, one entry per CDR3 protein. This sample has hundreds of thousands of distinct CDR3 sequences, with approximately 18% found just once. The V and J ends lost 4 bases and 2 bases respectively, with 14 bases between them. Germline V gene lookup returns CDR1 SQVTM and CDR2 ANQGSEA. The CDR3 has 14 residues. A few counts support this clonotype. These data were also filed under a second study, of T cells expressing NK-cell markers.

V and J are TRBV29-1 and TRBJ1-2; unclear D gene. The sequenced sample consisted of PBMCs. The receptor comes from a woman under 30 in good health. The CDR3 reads CSVARRDQNYGYTF. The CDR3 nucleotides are TGCAGCGTTGCTCGGCGGGATCAGAACTATGGCTACACCTTC.